A single sample is the source of the 20 T cell receptor beta chains below, sequenced in a study of blood T cell repertoires in COVID-19 (TCRdb year 2020). The receptor library was made with the immunoSEQ multiplex PCR assay. TCRdb holds this immuneACCESS table with in-frame rearrangements only. Some clones are missing; in checked studies, unresolved V genes explain under half, and the rest has no known cause. The sample yields approximately 290,000 clones; around 89% were counted once. The biggest ten clones account for around 12% of the sample. Sequences were obtained from peripheral blood. These receptors were obtained from a woman in her fifties or sixties with acute or convalescent COVID-19.

This clone was observed a few times. V and J are TRBV9 and TRBJ2-2; TRBD2 aligns across 7 bases. Germline V lookup: CDR1 SGDLS, CDR2 YYNGEE. With V trimmed by 0 bases and J by 1 base, 3 bases remained unmatched. The CDR3 is 16 residues long. The DNA for the CDR3 is TGTGCCAGCAGCGTAGGGGGCGGGAGGAACACCGGGGAGCTGTTTTTT. Translating it yields CASSVGGGRNTGELFF. The full variable domain, completed using reference TRBV9 and TRBJ2-2, is DSGVTQTPKHLITATGQRVTLRCSPRSGDLSVYWYQQSLDQGLQFLIQYYNGEERAKGNILERFSAQQFPDLHSELNLSSLELGDSALYFCASSVGGGRNTGELFFGEGSRLTVL.

V usage is TRBV6-1 and J usage is TRBJ2-2; 7 bases agree with TRBD1. Germline V gene sequence: CDR1 MNHNS, CDR2 SASEGT. This CDR3 region has 16 residues. The V and J ends lost 0 bases and 7 bases, in that order; junction bases with no gene match: 8. The CDR3 region has the DNA TGTGCCAGCAGTGAAGCGCTGGGACAGAGGGGCGGGGAGCTGTTTTTT. Its translation: CASSEALGQRGGELFF.

This clone was observed a single time. The CDR3 loop reads CASSLRTGVSLSYGYTF. The CDR3 DNA follows: TGTGCCAGCAGTTTAAGAACGGGGGTATCCCTTTCCTATGGCTACACCTTC. The rearrangement joins TRBV28 to TRBJ1-2; a possible D gene is TRBD1 (5 bases). The germline V gene encodes CDR1 MDHEN and CDR2 SYDVKM. V was trimmed by 2 bases and J by 4 bases, leaving 20 bases between them. CDR3 size: 17 residues.

The chain links TRBV7-3 to TRBJ2-7, with 7 positions matching TRBD1. With 5 bases clipped from V and 3 bases from J, the junction kept 7 bases outside the gene matches. The CDR3 contains 14 residues. In germline, CDR1 is SGHTA, CDR2 FQGTGA. CDR3 nucleotides: TGTGCCAGCAGCCCACAGGGACAGAGCTACGAGCAGTACTTC. Protein product: CASSPQGQSYEQYF.

This clone was seen just once. The rearrangement uses TRBV5-1 and TRBJ2-1, with 8 bases identical to TRBD1. The CDR3 totals 16 residues. The germline V gene encodes CDR1 SGHRS and CDR2 YFSETQ. V trimming: 0 bases; J trimming: 6 bases; junction bases outside the gene matches: 8. CDR3 protein: CASSLATDRASNEQFF. CDR3 DNA: TGCGCCAGCAGCTTGGCCACGGACAGGGCCTCCAATGAGCAGTTCTTC.

This clone was seen once. For the CDR3, the DNA is TGTGCCAGCAGCCGCAACAGTGGCCGTGACTATGGCTACACCTTC. Encoded protein: CASSRNSGRDYGYTF. V usage is TRBV6-2 or TRBV6-3 and J usage is TRBJ1-2, with D hard to call. Germline CDR1 is MNHEY and CDR2 is SVGEGT. CDR3 size: 15 residues. Trimming stripped 6 bases from V and 3 bases from J, with 17 bases between.

The V gene is TRBV12-2, the J gene TRBJ2-5; the table's D call, TRBD2, has no DNA check behind it. TRBV12-2 is recorded as a pseudogene. The CDR3 contains 10 residues. CDR3 DNA sequence: TGTGCAAGTCCCCTAGAGACCCAGTACTTC. Protein sequence: CASPLETQYF.

This clone appeared once. V is TRBV18 and J is TRBJ1-4, with D possibly matching TRBD1 (5 bases). V was clipped by 3 bases and J by 0 bases, with 8 bases between them. Germline assignment: CDR1 KGHSH and CDR2 LQKENI. This CDR3 has 15 residues. The CDR3 is CASSPQGTTNEKLFF. In nucleotides, the CDR3 is TGTGCCAGCTCACCCCAGGGAACAACTAATGAAAAACTGTTTTTT.

V and J are TRBV10-3 and TRBJ1-1; 7 bases map to TRBD1. Unmatched junction bases numbered 7, after V lost 6 bases and J lost 6 bases. CDR1 ENHRY and CDR2 SYGVKD come from the germline V gene. The CDR3 length is 13 residues. The CDR3 DNA follows: TGTGCCATCAGCGACAGGGAACCATCTGAAGCTTTCTTT. This sequence encodes CAISDREPSEAFF.

J is TRBJ1-2 and V is TRBV4-1; 9 nucleotides match TRBD1. Germline V CDR1 and CDR2: MGHRA, YSYEKL. This CDR3 is 15 amino acids long. The J segment lost 5 bases and the V segment lost 0 bases, leaving 4 bases of the junction unmatched. The CDR3 here is CASSQEGTGWYGYTF. In DNA, the CDR3 is TGCGCCAGCAGCCAAGAGGGGACAGGGTGGTATGGCTACACCTTC.

This clone was counted a single time. The V gene is TRBV6-5, the J gene TRBJ2-2, with TRBD1 matching over 8 bases. V gave up 7 bases and J gave up 4 bases; unmatched junction bases: 5. The CDR3 contains 14 residues. Germline V CDR1 and CDR2: MNHEY, SVGAGI. The CDR3 DNA sequence: TGTGCCAGCAAGCAGGGGGCGGGCACCGGGGAGCTGTTTTTT. It encodes CASKQGAGTGELFF.

The genes are TRBV10-2 and TRBJ2-1, with 12 nucleotides matching TRBD2. J was trimmed by 1 base and V by 8 bases; bases with no gene match: 6. There are 16 residues in the CDR3. Germline V gene sequence: CDR1 WSHSY, CDR2 SAAADI. Written as DNA, the CDR3 is TGCGCCAGCCGGACTAGCGGGATGTTTTCCTACAATGAGCAGTTCTTC. It translates to CASRTSGMFSYNEQFF.

This chain links TRBV2 with TRBJ2-7; TRBD1 matches 8 bases. The CDR3 runs 13 residues. The V gene's germline CDR1 is SNHLY and CDR2 FYNNEI. V gave up 10 bases and J gave up 6 bases; unmatched junction bases: 11. CDR3 in amino acids: CAIDRGDLSEQYF. DNA of the CDR3: TGTGCCATCGACAGGGGCGATTTATCCGAGCAGTACTTC.

The chain combines TRBV30 with TRBJ1-5; D ambiguous. CDR1 is GTSNPN, CDR2 SVGIG, per germline (reference sequence). The CDR3 extends over 15 amino acids. The germline V and J ends were trimmed by 3 bases and 2 bases, with 14 bases remaining between them. CDR3: CAWSSRGSGNQPQHF. CDR3 bases: TGTGCCTGGAGCTCACGAGGGTCGGGCAATCAGCCCCAGCATTTT.

This chain connects TRBV7-9 to TRBJ1-5; D not certain. The CDR3 is 16 residues long. Looked up from germline, CDR1 is SEHNR and CDR2 is FQNEAQ (reference sequence). V was trimmed by 1 base and J by 10 bases, leaving 20 bases between them. CDR3 amino acids: CASSLGGGPQSHPQHF. CDR3 coding DNA: TGTGCCAGCAGCTTAGGGGGAGGACCACAATCTCACCCCCAGCATTTT. Together with reference TRBV7-9 and TRBJ1-5, the CDR3 gives the full variable domain: DTGVSQNPRHKITKRGQNVTFRCDPISEHNRLYWYRQTLGQGPEFLTYFQNEAQLEKSRLLSDRFSAERPKGSFSTLEIQRTEQGDSAMYLCASSLGGGPQSHPQHFGDGTRLSIL.

The rearrangement links TRBV5-6 to TRBJ1-5; D unresolved. CDR3 length: 14 amino acids. V lost 1 base and J 3 bases, leaving 8 bases between the germline ends. Germline CDR1 and CDR2: SGHDT and YYEEEE. As DNA, the CDR3 is TGTGCCAGCAGCTTGTCACAATACAATCAGCCCCAGCATTTT. Translation: CASSLSQYNQPQHF. The full variable domain, rest sourced from reference TRBV5-6 and TRBJ1-5, is DAGVTQSPTHLIKTRGQQVTLRCSPKSGHDTVSWYQQALGQGPQFIFQYYEEEERQRGNFPDRFSGHQFPNYSSELNVNALLLGDSALYLCASSLSQYNQPQHFGDGTRLSIL.

A few counts support this clone. The chain recombines TRBV9 with TRBJ2-2; tentative D call: TRBD2 (6 bases). The CDR3 runs 15 residues. Germline lookup yields CDR1 SGDLS and CDR2 YYNGEE. V lost 5 bases, J lost 0 bases, and 11 bases lay in between. The CDR3 region has the DNA TGTGCCAGCAGTTGGGAGGCCGCGAACACCGGGGAGCTGTTTTTT. Its translation is CASSWEAANTGELFF.

The chain employs TRBV18 and TRBJ2-1; 8 positions match TRBD1. After removal of 4 bases from V and 8 bases from J, the junction contained 7 bases not matched to a gene. This CDR3 contains 14 residues. Germline-derived CDR1 and CDR2 are KGHSH and LQKENI. CDR3 bases: TGTGCCAGCTCACGGCAGGGGGCGCTAGATGAGCAGTTCTTC. Its protein product is CASSRQGALDEQFF.

The chain combines TRBV5-1 with TRBJ2-7; 7 bases match TRBD1. Trimming took 4 bases from V and 7 from J; bases not matched to a gene: 11. The germline gives CDR1 SGHRS, CDR2 YFSETQ. This CDR3 contains 14 residues. CDR3 protein: CASSLQSPGQEQYF. CDR3 bases: TGCGCCAGCAGCCTACAAAGCCCGGGACAGGAGCAGTACTTC.

This chain connects TRBV29-1 to TRBJ2-3; TRBD1 might be the D (6 bases). Germline CDR1 is SQVTM and CDR2 is ANQGSEA. With 3 bases removed from V and 11 bases from J, the gap between germline ends came to 27 bases. The CDR3 covers 16 residues. CDR3 amino acids: CSVEGDPPWGPFVQYF. CDR3 sequence (DNA): TGCAGCGTTGAGGGGGATCCACCTTGGGGGCCTTTCGTGCAGTATTTT.